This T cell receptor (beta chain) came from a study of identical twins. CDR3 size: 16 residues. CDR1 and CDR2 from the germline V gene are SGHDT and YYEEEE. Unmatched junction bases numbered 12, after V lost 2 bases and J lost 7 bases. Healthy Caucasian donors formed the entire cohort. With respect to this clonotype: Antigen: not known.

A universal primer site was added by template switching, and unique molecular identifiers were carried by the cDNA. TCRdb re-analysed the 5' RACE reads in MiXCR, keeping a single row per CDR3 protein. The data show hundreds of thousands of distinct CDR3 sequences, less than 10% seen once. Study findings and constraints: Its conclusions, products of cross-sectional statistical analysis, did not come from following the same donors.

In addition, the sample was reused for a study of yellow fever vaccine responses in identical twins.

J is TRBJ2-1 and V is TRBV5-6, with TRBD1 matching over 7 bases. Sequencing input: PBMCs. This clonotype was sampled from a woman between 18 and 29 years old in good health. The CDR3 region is CASSFVGPGGKNEQFF. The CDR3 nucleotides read TGTGCCAGCAGCTTTGTCGGTCCAGGGGGAAAGAATGAGCAGTTCTTC.